Below, 30 T cell receptor beta chains from the same sample are listed, as sequenced in a study of patients and donors after allogeneic stem cell transplantation. TCRdb processed the RT-PCR reads anew with MiXCR; each CDR3 protein has one entry. The sample shows some 90,000 distinct CDR3 sequences, about 48% of them seen only once. Sequencing input: blood, either unsorted or a sorted T cell fraction (not recorded which). All receptors derive from a human donor who was either an allogeneic HSCT recipient or a stem cell or donor lymphocyte infusion donor (not recorded which). It is not recorded whose cells these are; they may come from a transplant donor.

This chain uses TRBV7-9 with TRBJ1-1, with D possibly being TRBD1 (6 bases). The germline V and J ends were trimmed by 4 bases and 5 bases, with 20 bases remaining between them. The CDR3 extends over 16 amino acids. The germline gives CDR1 SEHNR, CDR2 FQNEAQ (reference sequence). CDR3 sequence (DNA): TGTGCCAGCAGCTCCCACAGGGAAACTGGAAATACTGAAGCTTTCTTT. Its translation: CASSSHRETGNTEAFF. The variable domain in full, with the rest retrieved from reference TRBV7-9 and TRBJ1-1, is DTGVSQNPRHKITKRGQNVTFRCDPISEHNRLYWYRQTLGQGPEFLTYFQNEAQLEKSRLLSDRFSAERPKGSFSTLEIQRTEQGDSAMYLCASSSHRETGNTEAFFGQGTRLTVV.

The chain carries TRBV20-1 and TRBJ1-2, with D maybe TRBD1 (5 bases). The V end lost 5 bases, the J end lost 1 base, and 8 bases lay between the germline ends. Germline V CDR1 and CDR2: DFQATT, SNEGSKA (reference sequence). The CDR3 extends over 12 amino acids. CDR3 DNA sequence: TGCAGTGCTGGGGGGGTTAACTATGGCTACACCTTC. Protein sequence: CSAGGVNYGYTF.

The chain uses TRBV4-3 and TRBJ1-1; D call uncertain. Between the trimmed V and J ends, which lost 0 bases and 1 base, there was a span of 9 bases. The CDR3 sequence is 15 residues long. CDR1 is LGHNA and CDR2 is YSLEER in the germline V gene. Here the CDR3 reads CASSQDMGGNTEAFF. The DNA of the CDR3 is TGCGCCAGCAGCCAAGATATGGGCGGGAACACTGAAGCTTTCTTT.

The rearrangement links TRBV4-2 to TRBJ1-2, with D possibly matching TRBD1 (6 bases). CDR3 length: 17 amino acids. V lost 0 bases to trimming and J lost 2 bases, with 16 bases between them. Germline V gives CDR1 LGHNA, CDR2 YNFKEQ. The CDR3 region is CASSQEPPGGGNYGYTF. In DNA, the CDR3 is TGTGCCAGCAGCCAAGAGCCCCCGGGGGGCGGAAACTATGGCTACACCTTC.

The chain links TRBV6-5 to TRBJ1-2; tentative D call: TRBD1 (5 bases). The germline gives CDR1 MNHEY, CDR2 SVGAGI. CDR3 length: 12 residues. Deletions cut 6 bases from V and 9 bases from J, with 14 bases between. CDR3 nucleotide sequence: TGTGCCAGCAGGGAGGGACCGGCGAGCTACACCTTC. Encoded protein: CASREGPASYTF.

The gene calls are TRBV4-3 and TRBJ1-3; D might be TRBD1 (5 bases). V lost 2 bases and J lost 5, with 10 bases in between. Germline CDR1 LGHNA, CDR2 YSLEER. This CDR3 contains 14 residues. The CDR3 DNA is TGCGCCAGCAGCCAATGGGACCGACGAAACACCATATATTTT. Amino acids: CASSQWDRRNTIYF.

This chain connects TRBV28 to TRBJ1-3; no clear D gene. Trimming left V 5 bases short and J 4 bases short, with 18 bases between. The CDR3 is 16 amino acids. Germline V gene lookup returns CDR1 MDHEN and CDR2 SYDVKM. CDR3 sequence (DNA): TGTGCCAGCAGTGCGAACGCCCAAGTATCGGGAAACACCATATATTTT. Translation: CASSANAQVSGNTIYF.

This clonotype was detected only a few times. The chain is built from TRBV20-1 and TRBJ1-2; TRBD1 agrees at 8 bases. J was trimmed by 5 bases and V by 4 bases; bases with no gene match: 6. This CDR3 comprises 13 residues. Germline V lookup: CDR1 DFQATT, CDR2 SNEGSKA (reference sequence). The chain's CDR3 is CSATGGGWYGYTF. The CDR3 coding sequence is TGCAGTGCTACAGGGGGCGGATGGTATGGCTACACCTTC.

V and J are TRBV30 and TRBJ1-1, with a tentative D call TRBD1 (6 bases). The length of the CDR3 is 14 residues. Germline lookup yields CDR1 GTSNPN and CDR2 SVGIG (reference sequence). The V and J ends lost 2 bases and 1 base respectively, with 11 bases between them. The CDR3, as DNA: TGTGCCTGGAGTAGAGGGGGATCGAACACTGAAGCTTTCTTT. Its protein is CAWSRGGSNTEAFF.

The genes are TRBV27 and TRBJ2-7; a possible D gene is TRBD1 (5 bases). Germline CDR1 MNHEY, CDR2 SMNVEV (reference sequence). V shed 2 bases and J shed 6 bases, with 5 bases lying between them. The CDR3 is 11 amino acids. The CDR3 loop is CASSLGAEQYF. The CDR3 DNA is TGTGCCAGCAGTTTAGGGGCCGAGCAGTACTTC.

The rearrangement joins TRBV28 to TRBJ2-7; 9 positions agree with TRBD2. Germline V gene data show CDR1 as MDHEN and CDR2 as SYDVKM. The CDR3 is 14 amino acids. V gave up 6 bases and J gave up 1 base; unmatched junction bases: 4. The CDR3 here is CASRLAGESYEQYF. CDR3 DNA sequence: TGTGCCAGCAGATTAGCGGGAGAGTCCTACGAGCAGTACTTC.

This clonotype was picked up a small number of times. The chain links TRBV12-3 or TRBV12-4 to TRBJ1-5; possibly TRBD1 for D (6 bases). The CDR3 length is 17 residues. Trimming took off 5 bases at V and 0 bases at J, with 17 bases between the two ends. The CDR3 is CASSPPLGALSNQPQHF. CDR3 in DNA: TGTGCCAGCAGTCCACCACTGGGGGCCCTTAGCAATCAGCCCCAGCATTTT.

J is TRBJ1-2 and V is TRBV4-3; D is unclear. CDR3 length: 16 residues. Trimming took off 2 bases at V and 4 bases at J, with 17 bases between the two ends. The germline V gene has CDR1 LGHNA and CDR2 YSLEER. The CDR3 here is CASSQSGSGEGYGYTF. CDR3 DNA sequence: TGCGCCAGCAGCCAATCCGGCTCCGGCGAGGGCTATGGCTACACCTTC.

This clonotype was detected only a few times. This rearrangement joins TRBV24-1 to TRBJ2-3; 7 nucleotides align to TRBD2. J gave up 4 bases and V 9 bases, and 6 bases lay outside the gene matches. Germline V lookup: CDR1 KGHDR, CDR2 SFDVKD. The CDR3 spans 13 residues. Here the CDR3 DNA reads TGTGCCACCTCCCGGGGGGATCCAGATACGCAGTATTTT. This translates into CATSRGDPDTQYF.

The V and J genes are TRBV20-1 and TRBJ1-5, with 7 bases aligning to TRBD1. V shed 5 bases, J shed 4 bases, and the junction held 11 bases outside the gene matches. The CDR3 is 15 amino acids. Germline V gives CDR1 DFQATT, CDR2 SNEGSKA (reference sequence). CDR3 in amino acids: CSAPRQGRSNQPQHF. CDR3 nucleotides: TGCAGTGCTCCTCGACAGGGAAGGTCTAATCAGCCCCAGCATTTT.

The chain couples TRBV28 to TRBJ1-6; tentative D call: TRBD1 (5 bases). This CDR3 region has 14 residues. Germline V CDR1 and CDR2: MDHEN, SYDVKM. Between the trimmed V and J ends, which lost 7 bases and 10 bases, there was a span of 17 bases. CDR3 nucleotide sequence: TGTGCCAGCAACTTGCAGGGATTAGGATCACCCCTCCACTTT. Translating it yields CASNLQGLGSPLHF.

This clonotype appeared once. This sequence joins TRBV10-1 and TRBJ2-7; D is ambiguous. In germline, CDR1 is WNHNN, CDR2 SYGVQD (reference sequence). Trimming cost V 8 bases and J 3 bases, with 17 bases left between them. There are 14 residues in the CDR3. This chain's CDR3 is CASPSSLASYEQYF. CDR3 bases: TGCGCCAGCCCTTCGTCCCTTGCAAGCTACGAGCAGTACTTC.

The chain carries TRBV4-3 and TRBJ1-4; D is undetermined. The CDR3 has 16 amino acids. Germline loops: CDR1 LGHNA, CDR2 YSLEER. The ends were cut back, 1 base at V and 4 bases at J, with 13 bases in the middle. For the CDR3, the DNA is TGCGCCAGCAGCCAAGGTGGTCTAGGCTTTAATGAAAAACTGTTTTTT. The encoded protein is CASSQGGLGFNEKLFF.

This chain links TRBV10-3 with TRBJ2-5, with a tentative D call TRBD1 (5 bases). This CDR3 is built from 16 residues. Germline lookup yields CDR1 ENHRY and CDR2 SYGVKD. V gave up 0 bases and J gave up 4 bases, with 15 bases separating them. The CDR3 coding sequence is TGTGCCATCAGTGAGTCCAACCCCCAGGGTTCAGAGACCCAGTACTTC. Translated, it gives CAISESNPQGSETQYF.

As DNA, the CDR3 is TGTGCCAGCAGTTTATTGACAACGAAAAACACTGAAGCTTTCTTT. Translation gives CASSLLTTKNTEAFF. The chain couples TRBV28 to TRBJ1-1; D gene ambiguous. This CDR3 has 15 amino acids. The V gene lost 1 base and the J gene lost 2 bases, with 11 bases spanning the gap. The germline gives CDR1 MDHEN, CDR2 SYDVKM.

V usage is TRBV4-1 and J usage is TRBJ1-1; no clear D. Per germline, CDR1 MGHRA and CDR2 YSYEKL. The CDR3 extends over 13 amino acids. Trimming took 4 bases from V and 3 from J, leaving 9 bases between them. CDR3 amino acids: CASSLSQDTEAFF. In DNA, the CDR3 is TGCGCCAGCAGCCTATCGCAGGACACTGAAGCTTTCTTT.

This chain uses TRBV18 with TRBJ2-2; D gene ambiguous. Germline V gene lookup returns CDR1 KGHSH and CDR2 LQKENI. The CDR3 consists of 13 residues. The V end was cut by 6 bases, the J end by 0 bases, with 5 bases between. The CDR3 DNA is TGTGCCAGCTCGCCAGCGAACACCGGGGAGCTGTTTTTT. Encoded protein: CASSPANTGELFF.

This clonotype was detected only a few times. The J gene is TRBJ1-6, the V gene TRBV20-1; the D gene is possibly TRBD1 (6 bases). Germline CDR1 is DFQATT and CDR2 is SNEGSKA (reference sequence). V was cut by 3 bases and J by 7 bases, with 16 bases left in between. The CDR3 covers 15 residues. CDR3 DNA: TGCAGTGCTAGGACAGGAGTGGCGGGGAATTCACCCCTCCACTTT. Translating gives CSARTGVAGNSPLHF.

This clonotype was seen only a few times. CDR3 bases: TGCGCCAGCAGCCAAGATATAGGAGGGTGGAGCACTGAAGCTTTCTTT. This sequence encodes CASSQDIGGWSTEAFF. J is TRBJ1-1 and V is TRBV4-3; D uncertain. This CDR3 comprises 16 residues. CDR1 and CDR2 from the germline V gene are LGHNA and YSLEER. V was shortened by 0 bases and J by 4 bases, with 15 bases between the two germline ends.

V usage is TRBV11-2 and J usage is TRBJ1-5; a weak D match, TRBD1 (5 bases). This CDR3 contains 14 residues. V shed 2 bases and J shed 1 base, with 6 bases lying between them. CDR1 SGHAT and CDR2 FQNNGV come from the germline V gene. This CDR3 is CASSLRQSNQPQHF. The CDR3 bases are TGTGCCAGCAGCTTAAGACAGAGCAATCAGCCCCAGCATTTT.

CDR3: CASSQGRLMGYGYTF. Written as DNA, the CDR3 is TGCGCCAGCAGCCAAGGCCGACTCATGGGATATGGCTACACCTTC. The chain recombines TRBV4-1 with TRBJ1-2; D unclear. The ends were cut back, 1 base at V and 5 bases at J, with 14 bases in the middle. The V gene's germline CDR1 is MGHRA and CDR2 YSYEKL. The length of the CDR3 is 15 residues.

V gene TRBV7-2 combines with J gene TRBJ1-3, with unresolved D. Trimming took 5 bases from V and 0 from J, leaving 14 bases between them. This CDR3 is 16 amino acids long. Germline V CDR1 and CDR2: SGHTA, FQGNSA. CDR3 in DNA: TGTGCCAGCAGCCCTCCGAGGAAGAGCTCTGGAAACACCATATATTTT. It is translated as CASSPPRKSSGNTIYF.

In this sample, this clonotype turned up once. The J gene is TRBJ1-2, the V gene TRBV24-1; perhaps TRBD1 as D (5 bases). Germline CDR1 KGHDR, CDR2 SFDVKD. Trimming pared 5 bases from V and 1 base from J, leaving 13 bases between. The CDR3 runs to 15 residues. The DNA for the CDR3 is TGTGCCACCAGTGGTACGGGACCGAATAACTATGGCTACACCTTC. It is translated as CATSGTGPNNYGYTF.

V is TRBV3-1 and J is TRBJ1-3; TRBD1 is a possible D gene (6 bases). CDR1 and CDR2 from the germline V gene are LGHDT and YNNKEL (reference sequence). The CDR3 sequence is 12 residues long. V lost 4 bases and J lost 6, with 7 bases in between. The CDR3 sequence is CASSRTENTIYF. The CDR3 bases are TGTGCCAGCAGCCGGACAGAAAACACCATATATTTT.

CDR3 nucleotide sequence: TGCAGCGTTGCCGGCATTTCTGGAAACACCATATATTTT. This encodes CSVAGISGNTIYF. J is TRBJ1-3 and V is TRBV29-1; no reliable D call. Germline V lookup: CDR1 SQVTM, CDR2 ANQGSEA. The CDR3 has 13 residues. Trimming shortened V by 4 bases and J by 1 base, and 8 bases separated the two germline ends.